The clone carrying this T cell receptor (beta chain) has only a few counts. Its specificity is not known. Each CDR3 protein is one row after TCRdb ran MiXCR on the RT-PCR reads. The table lists 600,000 to 850,000 distinct CDR3 sequences, less than 15% of them singletons. This specimen comes from a study of response to subunit inactivated influenza vaccine. General observations from the study: A suggestion made by the authors is that each seasonal influenza vaccination recruits few new T cells.

Sequencing used PBMCs from blood, obtained roughly 2 weeks before vaccination. This sequence originates from a man between 45 and 60 years old who received an inactivated influenza vaccine.

Here the CDR3 reads CASSLRHLSYEQYF. The CDR3 region has the DNA TGTGCCAGCAGTCTCAGACACCTCTCCTACGAGCAGTACTTC. V gene TRBV12-3 or TRBV12-4 combines with J gene TRBJ2-7; D is uncertain. This CDR3 is built from 14 residues. Trimming left V 5 bases short and J 0 bases short, with 11 bases between.